Sequencing of this TCR beta chain was carried out in a study of blood T cell repertoires in COVID-19. As originally analysed: Nucleated cell counts were estimated from reference gene primer amplification. Clones were read by immunoSEQ multiplex PCR, and TCRdb kept only the in-frame ones, dropping some. The V and J calls and the clone size are those of that table, but D and trimming were determined from the DNA. The table lists over 400,000 clones, 85% to 90% of them singletons. V was pared by 6 bases and J by 2 bases, with 4 bases of the junction left unmatched. Germline V gene data show CDR1 as SNHLY and CDR2 as FYNNEI. The CDR3 runs 14 residues. Recruited during active infection, patients (from Seattle) were subsequently followed longitudinally.

Sequencing was performed on peripheral blood. This chain joins TRBV2 and TRBJ1-2; 9 nucleotides line up with TRBD1. The clonotype was recovered from a woman aged 45-65 years with COVID-19, enrolled during active disease. The CDR3 loop is CASRVGQGNYGYTF. As DNA, the CDR3 is TGTGCCAGCAGGGTCGGACAGGGGAACTATGGCTACACCTTC. The whole variable domain, remainder taken from reference TRBV2 and TRBJ1-2, is EPEVTQTPSHQVTQMGQEVILRCVPISNHLYFYWYRQILGQKVEFLVSFYNNEISEKSEIFDDQFSVERPDGSNFTLKIRSTKLEDSAMYFCASRVGQGNYGYTFGSGTRLTVV.